What follows is one T cell receptor (beta chain) and its context. Its antigen is unknown. These data belong to a study of cytomegalovirus exposure and HLA in healthy donors. For the study at large: In an early release, HLA-typed donors contributed tens of millions of unique TCR sequences.

CDR1 and CDR2 from the germline V gene are GTSNPN and SVGIG (reference sequence). The CDR3 has 13 residues. J was trimmed by 5 bases and V by 0 bases; bases with no gene match: 2. General study results and limits: A later analysis by the authors found several of the most significant clusters apparently linked to common viral pathogens.

Among the donors, all were healthy bone marrow donors. The PCR was carried out with 60 Vbeta primers and 13 Jbeta primers. The protocol was immunoSEQ multiplex PCR, while the TCRdb copy is restricted to in-frame clones and leaves out a portion. The sample yields approximately 100,000 clones, roughly 9.1% seen once. This chain links TRBV30 with TRBJ2-7; 9 bases match TRBD2. The sample comprised PBMCs. This TCR was sampled from a man aged 35 to 55 in good health and CMV-seropositive. The CDR3 bases are TGTGCCTGGAGTGTATCTAGCGGGAACGAGCAGTACTTC. Its translation: CAWSVSSGNEQYF.